The clone carrying this TCR beta chain was observed many times. Deletions cut 9 bases from V and 4 bases from J, with 17 bases between. In germline, CDR1 is KGHDR, CDR2 SFDVKD. CDR3 length: 14 residues. The data derive from a study of Graves' ophthalmopathy and Graves' hyperthyroidism. The sequenced template was RNA, covering the TCR beta CDR3 region. The first-round RT-PCR employed HTBI primers together with the Qiagen OneStep RT-PCR kit. A multiplex PCR was then performed as the second round. A single record per CDR3 protein comes from TCRdb applying MiXCR to the multiplex PCR reads. The profile shows a few hundred thousand distinct CDR3 sequences, about 18% of them singletons.

The material sequenced was peripheral blood. V gene TRBV24-1 combines with J gene TRBJ1-1, with D possibly being TRBD1 (5 bases). The receptor's source is an adult woman with stable Graves' hyperthyroidism. The CDR3 loop is CATLLWGGVTEAFF. The CDR3 nucleotides read TGTGCCACCCTCCTCTGGGGGGGGGTCACTGAAGCTTTCTTT.